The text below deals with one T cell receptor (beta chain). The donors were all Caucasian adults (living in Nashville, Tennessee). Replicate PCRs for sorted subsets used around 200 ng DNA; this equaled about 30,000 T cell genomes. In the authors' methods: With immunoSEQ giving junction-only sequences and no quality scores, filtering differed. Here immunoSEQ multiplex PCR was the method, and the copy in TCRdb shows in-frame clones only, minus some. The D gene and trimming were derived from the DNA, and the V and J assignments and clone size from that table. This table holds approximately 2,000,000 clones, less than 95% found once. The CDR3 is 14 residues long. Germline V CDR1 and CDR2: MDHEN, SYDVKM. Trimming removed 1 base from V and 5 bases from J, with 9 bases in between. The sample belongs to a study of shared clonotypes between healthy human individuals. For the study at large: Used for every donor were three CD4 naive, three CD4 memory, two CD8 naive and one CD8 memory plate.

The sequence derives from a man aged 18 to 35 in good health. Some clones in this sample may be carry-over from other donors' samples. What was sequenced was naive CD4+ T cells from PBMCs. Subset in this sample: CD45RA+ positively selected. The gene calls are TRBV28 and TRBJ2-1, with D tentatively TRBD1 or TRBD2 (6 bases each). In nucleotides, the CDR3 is TGTGCCAGCAGTTTATATCGGGGGCACAATGAGCAGTTCTTC. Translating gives CASSLYRGHNEQFF.